These T cell receptor beta chains were read from a single sample in a study of CD4 T cells in relation to SARS-CoV-2 and coronaviruses. TCRdb keeps only in-frame clones here, not all; method: immunoSEQ multiplex PCR. The sample lists 60,000 or so clones; less than 95% were seen once. What was sequenced was naive CD4+ T cells from PBMCs. These receptors all come from a human donor in good health. The CDR3 runs from the conserved cysteine through the conserved F or W. The D gene is left open where the match is weak.

D gene	J gene	V gene	CDR3 protein	CDR3 DNA
TRBD1	TRBJ2-2	TRBV2	CASRGQGIDGELFF	TGTGCCAGCAGAGGACAGGGGATCGACGGGGAGCTGTTTTTT
NA	TRBJ2-5	TRBV9	CASSVAAYGETQYF	TGTGCCAGCAGCGTAGCGGCCTATGGGGAGACCCAGTACTTC
NA	TRBJ2-1	TRBV5-8	CASSATGTGAPPGFF	TGTGCCAGCAGCGCGACCGGGACTGGAGCCCCCCCCGGGTTCTTC
NA	TRBJ2-7	TRBV28	CASSPGAVSSYEQYF	TGTGCCAGCAGCCCTGGGGCAGTCTCCTCCTACGAGCAGTACTTC
NA	TRBJ2-7	TRBV4-1	CASSQDPARLPASYEQYF	TGCGCCAGCAGCCAAGACCCGGCAAGACTGCCCGCTTCCTACGAGCAGTACTTC
NA	TRBJ2-3	TRBV2	CASSGDFQGPYF	TGTGCCAGCAGTGGGGATTTCCAAGGCCCGTATTTT
TRBD1	TRBJ1-6	TRBV6-5	CASSYQGQGGSPLHF	TGTGCCAGCAGTTACCAGGGACAGGGCGGTTCACCCCTCCACTTT
TRBD1	TRBJ2-3	TRBV11-2	CASSLRAPGQGSTDTQYF	TGTGCCAGCAGCTTACGGGCCCCGGGACAGGGGAGCACAGATACGCAGTATTTT
TRBD2	TRBJ2-2	TRBV2	CASRLTSVNTGELFF	TGTGCCAGCAGGCTGACTAGCGTGAACACCGGGGAGCTGTTTTTT
TRBD1	TRBJ2-6	TRBV7-6	CASSLLGGRAGANVLTF	TGTGCCAGCAGCTTACTAGGGGGCCGGGCTGGGGCCAACGTCCTGACTTTC
NA	TRBJ1-5	TRBV5-3	CARSLAGGNQPQHF	TGTGCCAGAAGCTTGGCAGGGGGCAATCAGCCCCAGCATTTT
TRBD2	TRBJ2-2	TRBV2	CASSSPSGSRTGELFF	TGTGCCAGCAGTTCCCCTAGCGGGAGTCGGACCGGGGAGCTGTTTTTT
NA	TRBJ2-7	TRBV24-1	CATSPRSSSSYEQYF	TGTGCCACCAGCCCGCGCAGTTCGAGCTCCTACGAGCAGTACTTC
NA	TRBJ1-5	TRBV24-1	CATSDSRTGNQPQHF	TGTGCCACCAGTGATTCACGGACAGGCAATCAGCCCCAGCATTTT
NA	TRBJ2-7	TRBV30	CAWNTLMGAPTSYEQYF	TGTGCCTGGAACACCCTGATGGGCGCCCCAACCTCCTACGAGCAGTACTTC
NA	TRBJ2-7	TRBV9	CASSVGWGSSYEQYF	TGTGCCAGCAGCGTAGGGTGGGGCAGCTCCTACGAGCAGTACTTC
NA	TRBJ1-2	TRBV3-1/TRBV3-2	CASSPRRDDGYTF	TGTGCCAGCAGCCCGCGTCGTGACGATGGCTACACCTTC
NA	TRBJ1-2	TRBV28	CAVAGYGYTF	TGTGCAGTAGCGGGCTATGGCTACACCTTC
TRBD2	TRBJ2-7	TRBV15	CATSRDRGGESSYEQYF	TGTGCCACCAGCAGAGATCGGGGGGGTGAGAGCTCCTACGAGCAGTACTTC
TRBD2	TRBJ2-1	TRBV3-1/TRBV3-2	CASSRTTGLAEGNEQFF	TGTGCCAGCAGCCGGACGACCGGACTAGCGGAGGGGAATGAGCAGTTCTTC
NA	TRBJ2-7	TRBV3-1/TRBV3-2	CASSQSNEQYF	TGTGCCAGCAGCCAATCAAACGAGCAGTACTTC
NA	TRBJ2-4	TRBV4-1	CASSPLPAGESTALAKNIQYF	TGCGCCAGCAGCCCCCTCCCTGCAGGGGAGAGTACTGCGCTAGCCAAAAACATTCAGTACTTC